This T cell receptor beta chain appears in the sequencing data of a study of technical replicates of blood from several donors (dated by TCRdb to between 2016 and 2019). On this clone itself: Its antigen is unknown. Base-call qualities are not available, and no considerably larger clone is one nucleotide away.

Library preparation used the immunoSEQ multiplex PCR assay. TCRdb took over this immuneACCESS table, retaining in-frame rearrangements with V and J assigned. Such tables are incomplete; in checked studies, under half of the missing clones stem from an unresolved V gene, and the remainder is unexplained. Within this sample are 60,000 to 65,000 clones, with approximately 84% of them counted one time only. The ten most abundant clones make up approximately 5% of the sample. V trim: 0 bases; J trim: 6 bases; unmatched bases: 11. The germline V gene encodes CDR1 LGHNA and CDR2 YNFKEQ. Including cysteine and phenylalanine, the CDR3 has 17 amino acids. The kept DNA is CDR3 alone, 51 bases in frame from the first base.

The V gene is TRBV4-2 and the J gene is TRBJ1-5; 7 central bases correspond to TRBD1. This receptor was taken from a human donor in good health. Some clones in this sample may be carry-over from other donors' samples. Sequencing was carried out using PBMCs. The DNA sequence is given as TGTGCCAGCAGCCAAGAGCCCCGACAGGGAGTCGGTCAGCCCCAGCATTTT. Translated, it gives CASSQEPRQGVGQPQHF.